The entry that follows covers one TCR beta chain sequence. The antigen remains undetermined. The table came from immunoSEQ multiplex PCR; TCRdb's copy has only in-frame clones and leaves some out. The sample lists 300,000 to 400,000 clones; roughly 92% were seen once. The V and J ends lost 0 bases and 4 bases respectively, with 9 bases between them. CDR3 length: 13 residues. Germline values: CDR1 GTSNPN, CDR2 SVGIG (reference sequence). The data were obtained in a study of brain T cells in children with intractable seizures. Overall study findings and caveats: Pre- and post-surgery blood differed in depth, so pre-surgery absences may be undersampling. Viral specificity was inferred only from CDR3 similarity; HCMV serostatus was unknown.

Time point given: blood from clinic visit 5 months post-surgery; TSC patient then seizure free. Only cases whose brain tissue showed the highest T cell transcript signatures were sequenced. Patients received at least one anti-epileptic drug before surgery. The sequences come from peripheral blood, collected around 5 months after surgery. The TCR comes from a boy younger than two with tuberous sclerosis and intractable seizures. The rearrangement joins TRBV30 to TRBJ1-2; D ambiguous. The CDR3 nucleotides read TGTGCCTGGAGTGTAAGCTCCGGCTATGGCTACACCTTC. As protein: CAWSVSSGYGYTF.